The rows below give T cell receptor beta chains drawn from one sample of a study of CD8 T cell repertoires and HIV-1 epitope variants. Measured with immunoSEQ multiplex PCR; TCRdb has only the in-frame clones, and not every one. The profile covers thousands of clones, with 65% to 70% appearing a single time and around 43% taken by the ten largest. Their antigens remain unidentified. Material: cultured CD8+ T cells derived from PBMCs. The receptors originated from a male donor with HIV. Each CDR3 is given with its conserved first and last residue. A D gene is named only where the DNA matches it firmly. The size of a clone is reported for some rows only, either as once, few or many, or as a class for expanded clones.

once | TRBD2 | TRBJ2-1 | TRBV19 | TGTGCCAGTAGTCAGATGGTGCTAGCGGGAGTAAATGAGCAGTTCTTC | CASSQMVLAGVNEQFF
- | - | TRBJ2-7 | TRBV5-4 | TGTGCCAGCAGCCCGGAGGCGGCAGCTTCCTACGAGCAGTACTTC | CASSPEAAASYEQYF
- | TRBD2 | TRBJ2-3 | TRBV9 | TGTGCCAGCAGCCCTCCAGGGACTCCGGGGGGTCAAGATACGCAGTATTTT | CASSPPGTPGGQDTQYF
few | - | TRBJ2-7 | TRBV27 | TGTGCCAGCAGTTTATCGGAGGGGACTGTATCCTACGAGCAGTACTTC | CASSLSEGTVSYEQYF
- | - | TRBJ2-5 | TRBV9 | TGTGCCAGCAGCGGACGACTAGGCAATGAGCAGTACTTC | CASSGRLGNEQYF
- | - | TRBJ2-1 | TRBV14 | TGTGCCAGCAGCCAAGTTACTTCTAGCTCCTACAATGAGCAGTTCTTC | CASSQVTSSSYNEQFF
- | TRBD2 | TRBJ2-7 | TRBV6-6 | TGTGCCAGCAGTTACTACGCTAGCGGAGACTACGAGCAGTACTTC | CASSYYASGDYEQYF
- | TRBD1 | TRBJ2-4 | TRBV4-1 | TGCGCCAGCAGCCAAGCCGAACACGGGTACACCGGGACAGCCCTAGCCAAAAACATTCAGTACTTC | CASSQAEHGYTGTALAKNIQYF
once | - | TRBJ1-1 | TRBV11-2 | TGTGCCAGCAGCTTTGAACAGGATAGAACTGAAGCTTTCTTT | CASSFEQDRTEAFF
few | - | TRBJ1-5 | TRBV7-2 | TGTGCCAGCAGTCCCTACGTGGACCCTGGGCCCCAGCATTTT | CASSPYVDPGPQHF
few | TRBD1 | TRBJ1-6 | TRBV7-2 | TGTGCCAGCAGCCCGACCCCCCCACTCGGGACAGGGATTAATTCACCCCTCCACTTT | CASSPTPPLGTGINSPLHF
- | TRBD1 | TRBJ2-3 | TRBV28 | TGTGCCAGCAGTCCGGCCCACAGGGGGCAGACAGATACGCAGTATTTT | CASSPAHRGQTDTQYF
- | TRBD2 | TRBJ2-5 | TRBV4-3 | TGCGCCAGCAGCCAAGAGCACCTGACTAGCCCTGGGACCCAGTACTTC | CASSQEHLTSPGTQYF
- | - | TRBJ2-1 | TRBV28 | TGTGCCAGCAGTTTGGAGGGGGCTTGGAATGAGCAGTTCTTC | CASSLEGAWNEQFF
large | - | TRBJ2-7 | TRBV7-9 | TGTGCCAGCAGCTTACGAGCGGGCGAGCAGTACTTC | CASSLRAGEQYF
- | TRBD1 | TRBJ2-5 | TRBV28 | TGTGCCAGCAGACTTACCGGGACAGGGGCGGAGACCCAGTACTTC | CASRLTGTGAETQYF
- | - | TRBJ1-2 | TRBV14 | TGTGCCAGCAGCCAAGATCTGGGAACAGTATCTGGCTACACCTTC | CASSQDLGTVSGYTF
- | - | TRBJ2-4 | TRBV4-3 | TGCGCCAGCAGCCAAGGGGTGTCGGACATTCAGTACTTC | CASSQGVSDIQYF
- | - | TRBJ2-4 | TRBV5-1 | TGCGCCAGCAGCTTGGAACCTTCGGGCTCAAACATTCAGTACTTC | CASSLEPSGSNIQYF
few | TRBD1 | TRBJ2-7 | TRBV5-1 | TGCGCCAGCAGCTTATCCGGGACAGGGCACGAGCAGTACTTC | CASSLSGTGHEQYF
- | TRBD2 | TRBJ2-3 | TRBV7-9 | TGTGCCAGCAGCCCGAGCGGGAACACAGATACGCAGTATTTT | CASSPSGNTDTQYF
- | TRBD2 | TRBJ2-3 | TRBV7-9 | TGTGCCAGCAGCACTACTAGCGGGGGACCAGATACGCAGTATTTT | CASSTTSGGPDTQYF
few | - | TRBJ2-7 | TRBV5-1 | TGCGCCAGCAGCCTGACAGTTGCCTACGAGCAGTACTTC | CASSLTVAYEQYF
- | - | TRBJ2-7 | TRBV27 | TGTGCCAGCAGCCGGACAGCTTACTCCTACGAGCAGTACTTC | CASSRTAYSYEQYF
few | - | TRBJ1-1 | TRBV30 | TGTGCCTGGATGGACAAACTGGGTAAGGCTGAAGCTTTCTTT | CAWMDKLGKAEAFF
- | TRBD1 | TRBJ2-7 | TRBV5-5 | TGTGCCAGCAGCTACACCGGGACAGGGGGCGACGAGCAGTACTTC | CASSYTGTGGDEQYF
- | TRBD1 | TRBJ1-6 | TRBV4-3 | TGCGCCAGCAGCCAGGTACAGGGGACTTCACCCCTCCACTTT | CASSQVQGTSPLHF
- | - | TRBJ2-7 | TRBV6-5 | TGTGCCGCAGGGGAGAGGGACCTCTACGAGCAGTACTTC | CAAGERDLYEQYF
- | - | TRBJ1-5 | TRBV6-5 | TGTGCCAGCGGGCCAGAGGCTACTGGGCCCCAGCATTTT | CASGPEATGPQHF
few | - | TRBJ2-1 | TRBV2 | TGTGCCAGCAGTGGGGGTTACAATGAGCAGTTCTTC | CASSGGYNEQFF
- | - | TRBJ2-7 | TRBV7-9 | TGTGCCAGCAGCTCTGAGCTAGGCTACGAGCAGTACTTC | CASSSELGYEQYF
once | TRBD1 | TRBJ2-1 | TRBV28 | TGTGCCAGCAGTTTCCTGACAGGGGGGGACAATGAGCAGTTCTTC | CASSFLTGGDNEQFF
- | - | TRBJ2-1 | TRBV18 | TGTGCCAGCTCACCCGCGCCGACTGGTAATGAGCAGTTCTTC | CASSPAPTGNEQFF
- | - | TRBJ1-3 | TRBV5-6 | TGTGCCAGCAGCTTGGCCCCAGCATCTGGAAACACCATATATTTT | CASSLAPASGNTIYF
- | TRBD2 | TRBJ2-1 | TRBV6-5 | TGTGCCAGCAGTTACTCACCTAGCGGGAGTAGGAATGAGCAGTTCTTC | CASSYSPSGSRNEQFF
few | - | TRBJ1-1 | TRBV21-1 | TGTGCCAGCAGCGAAAGGACTGAAGCTTTCTTT | CASSERTEAFF
few | - | TRBJ2-7 | TRBV2 | TGTGCCAGCAGTGACGAGCTCGAGATCTACGAGCAGTACTTC | CASSDELEIYEQYF
- | - | TRBJ2-4 | TRBV9 | TGTGCCAGCAGCGTAGGGACAGAAGGGTACGAAAACATTCAGTACTTC | CASSVGTEGYENIQYF
few | TRBD1 | TRBJ2-7 | TRBV2 | TGTGCCAGCAGTGAAGGGACAGGGGAGTACGAGCAGTACTTC | CASSEGTGEYEQYF
- | TRBD1 | TRBJ1-2 | TRBV9 | TGTGCCAGCAGCTCGTCGGACAGGGGGAAGGACTATGGCTACACCTTC | CASSSSDRGKDYGYTF
few | TRBD1 | TRBJ2-1 | TRBV25-1 | TGTGCCAGCAGTGAGCCTCTGCGGCAGGGGGACAATGAGCAGTTCTTC | CASSEPLRQGDNEQFF
- | - | TRBJ2-1 | TRBV27 | TGTGCCAGCAGTTTAGGGCCCCGGAGGGCCCTAAACAATGAGCAGTTCTTC | CASSLGPRRALNNEQFF
- | - | TRBJ2-1 | TRBV7-2 | TGTGCCAGCAGCCCCAGGGGAGGGGGTCCCTACAATGAGCAGTTCTTC | CASSPRGGGPYNEQFF
- | TRBD2 | TRBJ2-3 | TRBV5-1 | TGCGCCAGCAGCTTAACTAGCGGGAGTTTCACAGATACGCAGTATTTT | CASSLTSGSFTDTQYF
once | - | TRBJ1-3 | TRBV28 | TGTGCCAGCAGTCTCCCGGGGGGCTACATCTCTGGAAACACCATATATTTT | CASSLPGGYISGNTIYF